The 27 T cell receptor beta chains listed next were all sequenced from one sample in a study of cytomegalovirus exposure and HLA in healthy donors. Primers included in the PCR were 60 Vbeta and 13 Jbeta primers. Profiled with immunoSEQ multiplex PCR; TCRdb holds only in-frame clones, not every one. The sample records 200,000 to 250,000 clones, roughly 80% being singletons. The sequenced sample consisted of PBMCs. The source of these receptors is a middle-aged woman in good health and CMV-seropositive.

The J gene is TRBJ2-4, the V gene TRBV5-6; 7 positions match TRBD1. After removal of 0 bases from V and 3 bases from J, the junction contained 6 bases not matched to a gene. Germline CDR1 is SGHDT and CDR2 is YYEEEE. This CDR3 spans 16 amino acids. CDR3 in DNA: TGTGCCAGCAGCTTGGAGGAGACAGGGCGCAAAAACATTCAGTACTTC. This sequence encodes CASSLEETGRKNIQYF.

The gene calls are TRBV7-9 and TRBJ1-1, with 10 bases aligning to TRBD1. J was trimmed by 1 base and V by 4 bases; bases with no gene match: 6. This CDR3 has 16 residues. CDR1 and CDR2 from the germline V gene are SEHNR and FQNEAQ (reference sequence). The CDR3: CASSSGTGATNTEAFF. The CDR3 DNA reads TGTGCCAGCAGCTCCGGGACAGGGGCCACGAACACTGAAGCTTTCTTT.

V is TRBV27 and J is TRBJ2-3; 7 bases map to TRBD1. CDR1 and CDR2 (germline): MNHEY, SMNVEV (reference sequence). CDR3 size: 12 residues. Unmatched junction bases numbered 8, after V lost 8 bases and J lost 9 bases. CDR3 bases: TGTGCCAGCTCTTCTTGGACAGGCACGCAGTATTTT. Residues: CASSSWTGTQYF.

This clone was found once. The chain couples TRBV6-1 to TRBJ1-2, with TRBD1 matching 9 bases. The length of the CDR3 is 17 residues. Germline CDR1 and CDR2: MNHNS and SASEGT. Trimming removed 3 bases from V and 4 bases from J; junction bases left unmatched: 12. CDR3 DNA sequence: TGTGCCAGCAGTGAGACCGGGACAGGGTGGGAACTCTATGGCTACACCTTC. Translation gives CASSETGTGWELYGYTF.

The table lists this clone with a few counts. V usage is TRBV28 and J usage is TRBJ2-7, with TRBD1 identical over 8 bases. The junction had 8 bases not matched to a gene; V was cut back by 7 bases and J by 3 bases. The CDR3 totals 14 residues. Germline V lookup: CDR1 MDHEN, CDR2 SYDVKM. CDR3 loop: CASIPGGSGYEQYF. Here the CDR3 DNA reads TGTGCCAGCATCCCAGGGGGCTCGGGCTACGAGCAGTACTTC.

This chain joins TRBV27 and TRBJ2-2, with D perhaps TRBD1 (6 bases). CDR3 length equals 19 residues. With 1 base removed from V and 4 bases from J, the gap between germline ends came to 22 bases. Germline lookup yields CDR1 MNHEY and CDR2 SMNVEV (reference sequence). The CDR3 DNA reads as TGTGCCAGCAGTTTATTTGGTACAGGGATGGGTAGGGTCACCGGGGAGCTGTTTTTT. Translated: CASSLFGTGMGRVTGELFF.

The chain carries TRBV30 and TRBJ2-1; D is possibly TRBD1 (5 bases). Trimming cost V 4 bases and J 6 bases, with 25 bases left between them. CDR1 is GTSNPN, CDR2 SVGIG, per germline (reference sequence). There are 17 residues in the CDR3. The CDR3, as DNA: TGTGCCTGGACCTTTCCGAGAACAGGTGGTTTAACCAATGAGCAGTTCTTC. Residues: CAWTFPRTGGLTNEQFF.

J is TRBJ2-7 and V is TRBV7-9; TRBD1 might be the D (5 bases). Germline CDR1 reads SEHNR; CDR2 reads FQNEAQ (reference sequence). The CDR3 runs to 13 residues. V was cut by 4 bases and J by 6 bases, with 13 bases left in between. The CDR3 protein is CASSSWTSPEQYF. CDR3 DNA: TGTGCCAGCAGCTCGTGGACATCACCCGAGCAGTACTTC.

This clone has more than one count but fewer than ten. The gene calls are TRBV14 and TRBJ1-2; TRBD1 is a possible D gene (6 bases). This CDR3 has 11 residues. V lost 5 bases to trimming and J lost 8 bases, with 9 bases between them. CDR1 SGHDN and CDR2 FVKESK come from the germline V gene. CDR3 sequence: CASSAGAGYTF. CDR3 in DNA: TGTGCCAGCAGCGCGGGGGCGGGCTACACCTTC.

This clone showed up just once. The chain is built from TRBV2 and TRBJ1-2; a weak D match, TRBD1 (6 bases). The germline CDR1 and CDR2 sequences are SNHLY and FYNNEI. The CDR3 extends over 13 amino acids. Trimming cost V 2 bases and J 2 bases, with 6 bases left between them. CDR3 DNA sequence: TGTGCCAGCAGTGAACAGGGGAACTATGGCTACACCTTC. Amino acid sequence: CASSEQGNYGYTF.

This chain uses TRBV28 with TRBJ2-3; possibly TRBD2 for D (6 bases). Germline assignment: CDR1 MDHEN and CDR2 SYDVKM. The CDR3 is made up of 12 amino acids. V lost 6 bases to trimming and J lost 13 bases, with 17 bases between them. The DNA of the CDR3 is TGTGCCAGCAGGCTCCAGGAGGGGCTTGAGTATTTT. As protein: CASRLQEGLEYF.

The genes are TRBV7-9 and TRBJ1-2; 10 positions agree with TRBD1. J lost 4 bases, V lost 1 base, and 9 bases had no gene match. The germline CDR1 and CDR2 sequences are SEHNR and FQNEAQ (reference sequence). This CDR3 has 17 residues. The CDR3 spells CASSLGGTGASLYGYTF. Written as DNA, the CDR3 is TGTGCCAGCAGCTTAGGGGGGACAGGGGCCTCCCTCTATGGCTACACCTTC.

This chain connects TRBV19 to TRBJ2-5; 11 bases match TRBD1. The CDR3 is made up of 14 amino acids. The junction had 4 bases not matched to a gene; V was cut back by 6 bases and J by 4 bases. CDR1 and CDR2 (germline): LNHDA, SQIVND (reference sequence). The chain's CDR3 is CASRDRGRLETQYF. The CDR3, as DNA: TGTGCCAGTAGGGACAGGGGGCGCTTAGAGACCCAGTACTTC.

The chain links TRBV18 to TRBJ2-1; 11 bases are shared with TRBD2. Looked up from germline, CDR1 is KGHSH and CDR2 is LQKENI. This CDR3 comprises 15 residues. J gave up 4 bases and V 8 bases, and 7 bases lay outside the gene matches. Here the CDR3 DNA reads TGTGCCAGCCTTTACGGGACTAGCGGTTACAATGAGCAGTTCTTC. It is translated as CASLYGTSGYNEQFF.

This chain's CDR3 is CASSSGLRETQYF. CDR3 sequence (DNA): TGTGCCAGCAGCTCAGGCCTCAGGGAGACCCAGTACTTC. The chain recombines TRBV7-2 with TRBJ2-5; D is ambiguous. The CDR3 extends over 13 amino acids. Germline V gene lookup returns CDR1 SGHTA and CDR2 FQGNSA. Trimming removed 4 bases at V and 5 bases at J, with 11 bases between. The full variable domain, in which reference TRBV7-2 and TRBJ2-5 provide the parts outside the CDR3, is GAGVSQSPSNKVTEKGKDVELRCDPISGHTALYWYRQSLGQGLEFLIYFQGNSAPDKSGLPSDRFSAERTGGSVSTLTIQRTQQEDSAVYLCASSSGLRETQYFGPGTRLLVL.

J is TRBJ1-3 and V is TRBV9; perhaps TRBD1 as D (5 bases). From germline, CDR1 is SGDLS and CDR2 YYNGEE. V lost 0 bases and J lost 3, with 13 bases in between. The CDR3 is 16 amino acids. The CDR3 spells CASSVEIRGFGNTIYF. CDR3 DNA: TGTGCCAGCAGCGTAGAAATAAGGGGATTTGGAAACACCATATATTTT.

This clone was detected only a few times. The chain employs TRBV18 and TRBJ2-7, with TRBD2 matching 11 bases. With 2 bases clipped from V and 2 bases from J, the junction kept 2 bases outside the gene matches. Germline V gene data show CDR1 as KGHSH and CDR2 as LQKENI. The CDR3 extends over 15 amino acids. The CDR3 protein is CASSPGTSGTYEQYF. The CDR3 region has the DNA TGTGCCAGCTCACCAGGGACTAGCGGTACCTACGAGCAGTACTTC.

The chain recombines TRBV19 with TRBJ1-5, with D tentatively TRBD1 (6 bases). The CDR3 has 15 amino acids. Germline assignment: CDR1 LNHDA and CDR2 SQIVND (reference sequence). The ends were cut back, 6 bases at V and 6 bases at J, with 18 bases in the middle. This chain's CDR3 is CASSTGKVIGQPQHF. The CDR3 DNA reads TGTGCCAGTAGCACAGGGAAGGTAATAGGTCAGCCCCAGCATTTT.

The V call is TRBV9, the J call TRBJ1-1; D ambiguous. The germline V gene has CDR1 SGDLS and CDR2 YYNGEE. The CDR3 runs to 14 residues. Trimming removed 0 bases from V and 1 base from J, with 7 bases in between. CDR3 DNA sequence: TGTGCCAGCAGCGTAGCGGGTGAGAACACTGAAGCTTTCTTT. The encoded protein is CASSVAGENTEAFF.

This chain links TRBV6-1 with TRBJ1-6; D is unresolved. The V end was cut by 0 bases, the J end by 7 bases, with 4 bases between. Germline CDR1 reads MNHNS; CDR2 reads SASEGT. This CDR3 has 13 residues. The CDR3 is CASSEAGNSPLHF. In DNA, the CDR3 is TGTGCCAGCAGTGAAGCCGGGAATTCACCCCTCCACTTT.

The rearrangement joins TRBV7-9 to TRBJ2-5, with D perhaps matching TRBD2 (5 bases). The CDR3 totals 15 residues. Trimming took off 1 base at V and 5 bases at J, with 14 bases between the two ends. CDR1 is SEHNR and CDR2 is FQNEAQ in the germline V gene (reference sequence). CDR3 in amino acids: CASSLEGSTGETQYF. In DNA form, the CDR3 reads TGTGCCAGCAGCTTAGAAGGGTCTACGGGGGAGACCCAGTACTTC. Full variable domain (remainder filled in from reference TRBV7-9 and TRBJ2-5): DTGVSQNPRHKITKRGQNVTFRCDPISEHNRLYWYRQTLGQGPEFLTYFQNEAQLEKSRLLSDRFSAERPKGSFSTLEIQRTEQGDSAMYLCASSLEGSTGETQYFGPGTRLLVL.

Here the CDR3 DNA reads TGTGCCAGCAGCCGGACAGGGTACTATCAGCCCCAGCATTTT. Its protein is CASSRTGYYQPQHF. The gene calls are TRBV14 and TRBJ1-5; 8 bases line up with TRBD1. The germline CDR1 and CDR2 sequences are SGHDN and FVKESK. The CDR3 is 14 amino acids. J gave up 5 bases and V 4 bases, and 4 bases lay outside the gene matches.

The rearrangement links TRBV14 to TRBJ2-7; D gene uncertain. CDR1 is SGHDN and CDR2 is FVKESK in the germline V gene. CDR3 length: 16 residues. The germline V and J ends were trimmed by 0 bases and 1 base, with 13 bases remaining between them. CDR3 DNA: TGTGCCAGCAGCCAAGATACAAACCGACTTTCCTACGAGCAGTACTTC. It is translated as CASSQDTNRLSYEQYF.

V usage is TRBV5-4 and J usage is TRBJ2-5, with 9 bases matching TRBD2. The V gene end was trimmed by 4 bases and the J gene end by 5 bases; junction bases not matched to a gene: 18. Germline V gene data show CDR1 as SGHNT and CDR2 as YYREEE (reference sequence). The CDR3 is 18 residues long. CDR3 region: CASSLKTRTGTSSETQYF. DNA of the CDR3: TGTGCCAGCAGCCTAAAAACAAGGACCGGGACTAGCAGCGAGACCCAGTACTTC.

This chain connects TRBV30 to TRBJ1-1; D is undetermined. The CDR3 consists of 14 residues. Germline assignment: CDR1 GTSNPN and CDR2 SVGIG (reference sequence). Trimming pared 0 bases from V and 1 base from J, leaving 9 bases between. The CDR3: CAWSVLEGNTEAFF. The DNA for the CDR3 is TGTGCCTGGAGTGTACTGGAGGGGAACACTGAAGCTTTCTTT.

V is TRBV5-4 and J is TRBJ2-1, with 12 bases matching TRBD2. The CDR3 consists of 15 residues. Germline V gives CDR1 SGHNT, CDR2 YYREEE (reference sequence). The ends lost 6 bases at V and 5 bases at J; junction bases unmatched: 6. The CDR3 DNA follows: TGTGCCAGCACCATTGGACTAGCGGGGCACAATGAGCAGTTCTTC. Protein sequence: CASTIGLAGHNEQFF. Together with reference TRBV5-4 and TRBJ2-1, the CDR3 gives the full variable domain: ETGVTQSPTHLIKTRGQQVTLRCSSQSGHNTVSWYQQALGQGPQFIFQYYREEENGRGNFPPRFSGLQFPNYSSELNVNALELDDSALYLCASTIGLAGHNEQFFGPGTRLTVL.

The chain combines TRBV4-3 with TRBJ2-3, with TRBD1 as a possible D gene (6 bases). The CDR3 totals 17 residues. Germline assignment: CDR1 LGHNA and CDR2 YSLEER. The germline V and J ends were trimmed by 4 bases and 0 bases, with 17 bases remaining between them. The CDR3 sequence: CASSLEQGLLSTDTQYF. The CDR3 DNA is TGCGCCAGCAGCCTGGAACAGGGCCTTCTTAGCACAGATACGCAGTATTTT.